This T cell receptor beta chain was captured in a study of CD8 T cells in Susac syndrome. Reverse transcription of roughly 0.45 to 1 ug RNA was performed with random hexamers. An immunoSEQ multiplex PCR amplified TCR beta CDR3 over 54 Vbeta and 13 Jbeta. Each CDR3 protein gets one entry after TCRdb re-called the immunoSEQ multiplex PCR reads with MiXCR. The table records 250,000 to 350,000 distinct CDR3 sequences, 92% of them present only once. In germline, CDR1 is MDHEN, CDR2 SYDVKM. CDR3 length: 15 amino acids. The junction had 9 bases not matched to a gene; V was cut back by 5 bases and J by 7 bases. CD8+ and CD4+ blood T cells underwent TCR beta sequencing. The patients who served as multiple sclerosis controls were treatment-naive and had stable or active relapsing-remitting disease that fulfilled the revised McDonald criteria. It was negative isolation that provided the CD8+ and CD4+ T cells, whereas TEMRA cells were enriched by FACS.

The receptor comes from a human donor with multiple sclerosis. The chain combines TRBV28 with TRBJ1-4, with TRBD1 matching over 8 bases. The sequenced material came from CD4+ T cells from PBMCs. The DNA of the CDR3 is TGTGCCAGCAGTGCATGGACAGGGCAAATTGAAAAACTGTTTTTT. Residues: CASSAWTGQIEKLFF.